This T cell receptor (beta chain) was identified during a study of cytomegalovirus exposure and HLA in healthy donors. This CDR3 has 15 residues. Looked up from germline, CDR1 is MNHEY and CDR2 is SVGAGI. V gave up 6 bases and J gave up 8 bases, with 17 bases separating them. Study-level points and caveats: The classifier was said to identify cytomegalovirus status with high specificity and sensitivity. Listed as cytomegalovirus-associated were 164 TCR beta chains.

Clones were read by immunoSEQ multiplex PCR, and TCRdb kept only the in-frame ones, dropping some. The sample includes about 130,000 clones, roughly 89% of them seen just once. This clone was counted a few times. Its specificity is unknown. The chain employs TRBV6-5 and TRBJ1-6; D is possibly TRBD1 (6 bases). Source material: PBMCs. The sequence was obtained from a woman aged 18-35 years in good health and CMV-seropositive. The chain's CDR3 is CASSLQRQGYSPLHF. The CDR3 region has the DNA TGTGCCAGCAGCTTACAACGGCAGGGGTATTCACCCCTCCACTTT.